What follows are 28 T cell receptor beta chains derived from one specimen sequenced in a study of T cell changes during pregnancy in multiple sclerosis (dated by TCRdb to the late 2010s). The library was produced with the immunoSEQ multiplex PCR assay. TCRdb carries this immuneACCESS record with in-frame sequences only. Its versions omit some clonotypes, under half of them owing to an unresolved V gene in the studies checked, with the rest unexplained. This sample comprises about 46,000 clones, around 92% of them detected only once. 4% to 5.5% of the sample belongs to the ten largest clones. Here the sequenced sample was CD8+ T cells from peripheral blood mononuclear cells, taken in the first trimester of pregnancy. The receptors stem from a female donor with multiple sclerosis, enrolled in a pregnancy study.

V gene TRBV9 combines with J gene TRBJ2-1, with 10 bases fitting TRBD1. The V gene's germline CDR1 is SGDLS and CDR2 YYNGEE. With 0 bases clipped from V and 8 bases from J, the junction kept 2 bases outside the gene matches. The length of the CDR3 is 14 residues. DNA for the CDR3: TGTGCCAGCAGCGTAGAGGGGACAGGGGATGAGCAGTTCTTC. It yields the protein CASSVEGTGDEQFF.

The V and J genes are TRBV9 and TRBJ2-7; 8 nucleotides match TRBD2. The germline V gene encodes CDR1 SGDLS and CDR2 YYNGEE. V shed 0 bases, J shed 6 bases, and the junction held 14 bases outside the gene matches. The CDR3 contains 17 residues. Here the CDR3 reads CASSVEGTGGVFGEQYF. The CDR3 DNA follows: TGTGCCAGCAGCGTAGAGGGGACGGGGGGGGTCTTCGGCGAGCAGTACTTC.

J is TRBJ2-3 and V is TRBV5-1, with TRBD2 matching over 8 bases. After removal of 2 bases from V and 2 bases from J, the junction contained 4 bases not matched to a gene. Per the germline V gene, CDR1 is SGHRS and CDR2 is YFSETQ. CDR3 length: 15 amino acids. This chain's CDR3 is CASSFSGDPTDTQYF. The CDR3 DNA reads TGCGCCAGCAGCTTTAGCGGGGATCCCACAGATACGCAGTATTTT.

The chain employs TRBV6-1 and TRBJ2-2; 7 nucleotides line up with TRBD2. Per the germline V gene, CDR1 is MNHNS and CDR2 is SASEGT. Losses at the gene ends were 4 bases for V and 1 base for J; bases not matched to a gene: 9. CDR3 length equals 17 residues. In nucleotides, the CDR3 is TGTGCCAGCAGTGGGGGGGGGATCTCAGGGAACACCGGGGAGCTGTTTTTT. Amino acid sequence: CASSGGGISGNTGELFF.

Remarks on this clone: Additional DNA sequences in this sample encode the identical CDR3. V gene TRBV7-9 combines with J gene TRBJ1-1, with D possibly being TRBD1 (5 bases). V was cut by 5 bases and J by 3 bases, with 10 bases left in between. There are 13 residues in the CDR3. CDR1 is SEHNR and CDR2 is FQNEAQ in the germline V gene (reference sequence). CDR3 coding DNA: TGTGCCAGCAGCCTGTCGGGGGACACTGAAGCTTTCTTT. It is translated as CASSLSGDTEAFF.

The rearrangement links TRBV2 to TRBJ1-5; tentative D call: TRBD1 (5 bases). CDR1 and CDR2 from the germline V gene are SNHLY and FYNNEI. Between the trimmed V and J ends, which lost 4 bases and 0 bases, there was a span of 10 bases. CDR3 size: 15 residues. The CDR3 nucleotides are TGTGCCAGCAGTGTTCTAGGGGCTAGCAATCAGCCCCAGCATTTT. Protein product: CASSVLGASNQPQHF. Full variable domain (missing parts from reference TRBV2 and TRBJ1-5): EPEVTQTPSHQVTQMGQEVILRCVPISNHLYFYWYRQILGQKVEFLVSFYNNEISEKSEIFDDQFSVERPDGSNFTLKIRSTKLEDSAMYFCASSVLGASNQPQHFGDGTRLSIL.

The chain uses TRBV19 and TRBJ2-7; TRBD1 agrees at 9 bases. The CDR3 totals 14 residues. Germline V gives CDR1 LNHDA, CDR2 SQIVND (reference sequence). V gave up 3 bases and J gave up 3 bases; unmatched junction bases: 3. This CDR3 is CASSITTGGYEQYF. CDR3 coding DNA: TGTGCCAGTAGTATCACGACAGGGGGCTACGAGCAGTACTTC.

CDR3 nucleotides: TGTGCCAGCAGCCCGCCTCTAGCGGGGATCACAGATACGCAGTATTTT. Translating gives CASSPPLAGITDTQYF. The chain links TRBV14 to TRBJ2-3, with 9 bases fitting TRBD2. The CDR3 has 16 amino acids. The germline gives CDR1 SGHDN, CDR2 FVKESK. Trimming cost V 4 bases and J 2 bases; bases outside gene matches: 7.

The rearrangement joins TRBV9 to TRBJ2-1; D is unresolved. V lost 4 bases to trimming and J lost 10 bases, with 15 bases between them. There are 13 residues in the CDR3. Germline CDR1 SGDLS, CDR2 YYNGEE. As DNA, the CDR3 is TGTGCCAGCAGCCCCCGCCGGAGTTACGAGCAGTTCTTC. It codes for CASSPRRSYEQFF.

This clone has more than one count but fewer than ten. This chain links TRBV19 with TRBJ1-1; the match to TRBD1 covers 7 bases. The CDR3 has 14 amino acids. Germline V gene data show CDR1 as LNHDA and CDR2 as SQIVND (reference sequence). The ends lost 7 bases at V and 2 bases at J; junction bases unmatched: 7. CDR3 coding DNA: TGTGCCAGTAAACTCGGGACAGTTAACACTGAAGCTTTCTTT. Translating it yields CASKLGTVNTEAFF.

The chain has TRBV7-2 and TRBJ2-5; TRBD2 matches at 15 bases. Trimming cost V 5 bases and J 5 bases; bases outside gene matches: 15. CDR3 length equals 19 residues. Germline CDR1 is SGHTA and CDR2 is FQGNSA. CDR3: CASSVGLAGGRESWETQYF. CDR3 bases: TGTGCCAGCAGCGTGGGACTAGCGGGGGGCAGGGAGTCGTGGGAGACCCAGTACTTC.

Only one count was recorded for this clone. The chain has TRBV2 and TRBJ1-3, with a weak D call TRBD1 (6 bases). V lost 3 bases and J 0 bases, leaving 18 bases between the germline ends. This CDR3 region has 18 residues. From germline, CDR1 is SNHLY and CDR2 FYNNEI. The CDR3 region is CASSDPRFTGYSGNTIYF. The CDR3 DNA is TGTGCCAGCAGTGACCCCCGATTCACAGGGTACTCTGGAAACACCATATATTTT.

CDR3 coding DNA: TGTGCCAGTAGTATCGCAGCGGGAGGGCGCAATGAGCAGTTCTTC. It codes for CASSIAAGGRNEQFF. The chain is built from TRBV19 and TRBJ2-1; 10 nucleotides align to TRBD2. The J segment lost 6 bases and the V segment lost 3 bases, leaving 5 bases of the junction unmatched. The V gene's germline CDR1 is LNHDA and CDR2 SQIVND (reference sequence). This CDR3 is 15 amino acids long.

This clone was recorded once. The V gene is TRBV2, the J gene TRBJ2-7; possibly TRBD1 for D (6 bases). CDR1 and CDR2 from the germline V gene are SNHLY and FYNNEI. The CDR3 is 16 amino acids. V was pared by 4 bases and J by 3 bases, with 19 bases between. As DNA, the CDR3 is TGTGCCAGCAGTGGGCCCCAGGGGACCCCCCTCTACGAGCAGTACTTC. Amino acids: CASSGPQGTPLYEQYF. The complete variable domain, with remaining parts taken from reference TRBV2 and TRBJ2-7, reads EPEVTQTPSHQVTQMGQEVILRCVPISNHLYFYWYRQILGQKVEFLVSFYNNEISEKSEIFDDQFSVERPDGSNFTLKIRSTKLEDSAMYFCASSGPQGTPLYEQYFGPGTRLTVT.

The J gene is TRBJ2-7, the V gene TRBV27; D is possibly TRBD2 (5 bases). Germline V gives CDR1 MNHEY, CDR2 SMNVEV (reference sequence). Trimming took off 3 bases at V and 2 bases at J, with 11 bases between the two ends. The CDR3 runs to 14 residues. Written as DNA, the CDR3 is TGTGCCAGCAGTTTGCTAGCTGATACCTACGAGCAGTACTTC. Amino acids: CASSLLADTYEQYF.

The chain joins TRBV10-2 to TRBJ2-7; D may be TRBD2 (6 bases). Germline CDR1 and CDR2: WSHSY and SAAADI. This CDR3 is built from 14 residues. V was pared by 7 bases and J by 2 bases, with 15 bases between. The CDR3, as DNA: TGCGCCAGCACCGGGACTGGGACCACCTACGAGCAGTACTTC. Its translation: CASTGTGTTYEQYF.

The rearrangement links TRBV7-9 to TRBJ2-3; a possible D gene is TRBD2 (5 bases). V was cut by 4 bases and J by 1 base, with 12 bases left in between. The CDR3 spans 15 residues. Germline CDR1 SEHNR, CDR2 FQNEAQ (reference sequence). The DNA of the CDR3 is TGTGCCAGCAGCTCCCATTCCGGGGGCACAGATACGCAGTATTTT. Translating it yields CASSSHSGGTDTQYF.

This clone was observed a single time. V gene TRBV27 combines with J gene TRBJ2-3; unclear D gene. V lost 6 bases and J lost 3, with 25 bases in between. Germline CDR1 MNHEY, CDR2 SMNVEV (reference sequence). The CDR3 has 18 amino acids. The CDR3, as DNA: TGTGCCAGCAGCCAGCGCCTACTGGTGAAACGAGAGACAGATACGCAGTATTTT. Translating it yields CASSQRLLVKRETDTQYF.

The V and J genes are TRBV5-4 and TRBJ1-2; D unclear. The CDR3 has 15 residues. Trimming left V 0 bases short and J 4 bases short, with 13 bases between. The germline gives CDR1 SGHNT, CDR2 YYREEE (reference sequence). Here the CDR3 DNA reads TGTGCCAGCAGCTTGGAAGGAGGGTATGGCTATGGCTACACCTTC. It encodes CASSLEGGYGYGYTF.

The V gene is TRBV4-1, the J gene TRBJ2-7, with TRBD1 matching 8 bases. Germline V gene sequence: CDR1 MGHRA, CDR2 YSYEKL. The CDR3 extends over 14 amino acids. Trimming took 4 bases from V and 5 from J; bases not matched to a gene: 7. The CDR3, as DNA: TGCGCCAGCAGCCTAATCCAGGGGGCGGACGAGCAGTACTTC. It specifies CASSLIQGADEQYF.

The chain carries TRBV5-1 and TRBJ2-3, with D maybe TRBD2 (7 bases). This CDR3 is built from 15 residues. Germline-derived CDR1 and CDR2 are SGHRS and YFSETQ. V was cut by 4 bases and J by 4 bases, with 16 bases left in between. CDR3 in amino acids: CASSLVGAGADTQYF. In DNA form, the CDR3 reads TGCGCCAGCAGCCTGGTGGGGGCGGGGGCAGATACGCAGTATTTT.

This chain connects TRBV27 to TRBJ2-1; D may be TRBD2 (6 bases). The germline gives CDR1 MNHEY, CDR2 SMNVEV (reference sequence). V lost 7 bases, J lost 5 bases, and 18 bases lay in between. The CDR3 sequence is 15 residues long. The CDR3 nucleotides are TGTGCCAGCACCCCTATGGAGGGCCAAGACAATGAGCAGTTCTTC. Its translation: CASTPMEGQDNEQFF.

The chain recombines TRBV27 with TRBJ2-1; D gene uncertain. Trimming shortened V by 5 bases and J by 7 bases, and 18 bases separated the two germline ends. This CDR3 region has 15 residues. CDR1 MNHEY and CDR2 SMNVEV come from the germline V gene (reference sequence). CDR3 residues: CASSPVGAVTNEQFF. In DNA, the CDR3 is TGTGCCAGCAGTCCCGTAGGAGCTGTGACGAATGAGCAGTTCTTC.

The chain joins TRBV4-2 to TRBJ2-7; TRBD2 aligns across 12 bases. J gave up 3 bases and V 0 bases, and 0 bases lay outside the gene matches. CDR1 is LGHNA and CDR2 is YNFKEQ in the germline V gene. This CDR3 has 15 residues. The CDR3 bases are TGTGCCAGCAGCCAAGAGACTAGCGGGAGCTACGAGCAGTACTTC. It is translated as CASSQETSGSYEQYF.

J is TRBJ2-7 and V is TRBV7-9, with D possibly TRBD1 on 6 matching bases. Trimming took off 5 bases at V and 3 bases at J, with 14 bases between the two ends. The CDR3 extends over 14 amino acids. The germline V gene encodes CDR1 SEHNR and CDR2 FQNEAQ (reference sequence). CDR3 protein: CASSARDTDYEQYF. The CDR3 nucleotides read TGTGCCAGCAGCGCCCGGGACACGGACTACGAGCAGTACTTC.

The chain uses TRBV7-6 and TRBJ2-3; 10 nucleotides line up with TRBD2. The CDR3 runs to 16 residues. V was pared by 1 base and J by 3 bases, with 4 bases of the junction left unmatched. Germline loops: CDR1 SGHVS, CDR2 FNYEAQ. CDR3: CASSLEASGGTDTQYF. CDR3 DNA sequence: TGTGCCAGCAGCTTAGAGGCTAGCGGGGGTACAGATACGCAGTATTTT.

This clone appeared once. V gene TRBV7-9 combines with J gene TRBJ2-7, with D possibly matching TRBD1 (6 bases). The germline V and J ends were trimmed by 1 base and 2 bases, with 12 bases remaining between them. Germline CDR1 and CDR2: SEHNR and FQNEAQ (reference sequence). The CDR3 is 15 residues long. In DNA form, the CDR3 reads TGTGCCAGCAGCTTAGGGCAGGGGAGTCCCTACGAGCAGTACTTC. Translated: CASSLGQGSPYEQYF.

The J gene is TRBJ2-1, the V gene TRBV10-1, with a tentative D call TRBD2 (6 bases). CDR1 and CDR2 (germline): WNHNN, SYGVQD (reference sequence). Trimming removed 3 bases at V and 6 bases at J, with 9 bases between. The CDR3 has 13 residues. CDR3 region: CASSDLGLNEQFF. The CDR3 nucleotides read TGCGCCAGCAGTGACTTGGGACTCAATGAGCAGTTCTTC.